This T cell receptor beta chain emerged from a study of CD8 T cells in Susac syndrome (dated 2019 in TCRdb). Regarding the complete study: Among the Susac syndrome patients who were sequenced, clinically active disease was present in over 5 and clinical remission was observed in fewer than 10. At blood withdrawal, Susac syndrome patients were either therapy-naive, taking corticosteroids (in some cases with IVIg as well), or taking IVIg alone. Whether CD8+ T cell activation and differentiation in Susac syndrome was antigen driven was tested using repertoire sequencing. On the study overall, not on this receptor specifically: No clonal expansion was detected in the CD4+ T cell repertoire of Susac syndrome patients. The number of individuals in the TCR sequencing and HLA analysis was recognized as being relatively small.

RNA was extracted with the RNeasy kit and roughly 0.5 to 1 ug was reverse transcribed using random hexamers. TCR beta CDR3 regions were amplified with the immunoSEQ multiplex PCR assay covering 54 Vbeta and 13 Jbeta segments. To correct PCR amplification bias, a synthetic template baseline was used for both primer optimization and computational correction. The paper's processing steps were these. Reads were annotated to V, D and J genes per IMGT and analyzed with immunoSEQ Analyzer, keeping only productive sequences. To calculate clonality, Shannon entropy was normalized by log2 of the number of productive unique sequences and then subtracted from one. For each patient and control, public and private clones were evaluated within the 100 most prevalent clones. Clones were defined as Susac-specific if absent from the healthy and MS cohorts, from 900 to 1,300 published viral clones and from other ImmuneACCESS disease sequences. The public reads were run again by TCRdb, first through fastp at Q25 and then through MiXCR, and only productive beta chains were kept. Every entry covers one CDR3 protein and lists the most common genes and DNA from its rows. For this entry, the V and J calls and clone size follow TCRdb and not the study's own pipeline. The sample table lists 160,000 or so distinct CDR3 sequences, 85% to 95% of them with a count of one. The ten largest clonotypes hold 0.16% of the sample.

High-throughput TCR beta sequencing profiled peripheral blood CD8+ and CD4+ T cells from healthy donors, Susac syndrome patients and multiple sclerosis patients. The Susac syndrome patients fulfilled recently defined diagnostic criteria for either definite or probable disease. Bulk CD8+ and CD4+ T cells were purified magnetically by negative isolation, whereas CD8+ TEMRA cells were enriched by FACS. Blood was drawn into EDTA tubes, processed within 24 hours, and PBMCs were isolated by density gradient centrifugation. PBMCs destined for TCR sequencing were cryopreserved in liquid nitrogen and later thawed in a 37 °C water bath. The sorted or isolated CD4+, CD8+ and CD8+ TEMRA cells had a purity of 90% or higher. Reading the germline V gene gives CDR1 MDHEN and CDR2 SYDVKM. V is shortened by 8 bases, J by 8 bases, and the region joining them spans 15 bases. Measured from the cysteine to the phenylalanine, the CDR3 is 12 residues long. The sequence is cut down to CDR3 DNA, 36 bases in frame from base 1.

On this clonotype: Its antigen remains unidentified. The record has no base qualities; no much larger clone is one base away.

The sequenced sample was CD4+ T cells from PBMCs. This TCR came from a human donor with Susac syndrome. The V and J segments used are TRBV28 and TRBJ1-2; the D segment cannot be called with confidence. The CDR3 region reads CASFIRAGGYTF. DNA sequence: TGTGCCAGCTTTATAAGGGCGGGGGGCTACACCTTC.